The clone carrying this T cell receptor beta chain showed up many times. The source material, RNA transcripts, was used to amplify TCR beta CDR3 regions. The HTBI primer set drove a first-round RT-PCR of the TCR CDR3. A single record per CDR3 protein comes from TCRdb applying MiXCR to the multiplex PCR reads. The sample records about 690,000 distinct CDR3 sequences, 17% being singletons. The data stem from a study of T cells in Graves' hyperthyroidism and ophthalmopathy. Germline lookup yields CDR1 SGHNT and CDR2 YENEEA. The length of the CDR3 is 14 residues. Trimming removed 5 bases from V and 3 bases from J, with 14 bases in between.

The V and J genes are TRBV11-3 and TRBJ2-7, with D possibly matching TRBD2 (6 bases). Sequencing used blood. The source of this sequence is a man aged 50-59 years with Graves' hyperthyroidism. The CDR3 DNA sequence: TGTGCCAGCAGCACCGGGGACTCCCGCTACGAGCAGTACTTC. This gives the protein CASSTGDSRYEQYF.